The sequence of this T cell receptor (beta chain) was determined in a study of tissue T cells after allogeneic stem cell transplantation. The table came from immunoSEQ multiplex PCR; TCRdb's copy has only in-frame clones and leaves some out. The sample has under 900 clones, under 85% seen once. The CDR3 has 16 amino acids. Trimming removed 5 bases at V and 2 bases at J, with 19 bases between. Per germline, CDR1 SGHVS and CDR2 FNYEAQ. The chain employs TRBV7-6 and TRBJ2-7, with D perhaps TRBD2 (5 bases). The receptor comes from a female patient between 18 and 55 years old with steroid-refractory graft-versus-host disease after an allogeneic stem cell transplant. Some T cells may have come from the graft donor. The sample in question was mid-colon tissue, obtained at autopsy. CDR3 nucleotide sequence: TGTGCCAGCAGCCGTCTTTCCGGGGTAGTGGCCTACGAGCAGTACTTC. Its translation: CASSRLSGVVAYEQYF.